A single sample gave rise to the 21 T cell receptor beta chains below, sequenced in a study of cytomegalovirus exposure and HLA in healthy donors. A multiplex PCR was run with 60 Vbeta primers and 13 Jbeta primers. Sequencing was performed with immunoSEQ multiplex PCR; in TCRdb, only in-frame clones are kept and a portion is missing. Among about 120,000 clones listed, about 70% were seen once. Sequencing was done on a sample of PBMCs. These receptor sequences come from a woman between 40 and 55 years old in good health and CMV-seropositive.

This chain connects TRBV30 to TRBJ1-2; possible D gene TRBD1, 6 bases. V was clipped by 4 bases and J by 9 bases, with 18 bases between them. This CDR3 comprises 13 residues. Germline CDR1 GTSNPN, CDR2 SVGIG (reference sequence). CDR3 sequence (DNA): TGTGCCTGGACGTCGGGGGGGACAATACGCTACACCTTC. Protein sequence: CAWTSGGTIRYTF. The whole variable domain, remainder taken from reference TRBV30 and TRBJ1-2, is SQTIHQWPATLVQPVGSPLSLECTVEGTSNPNLYWYRQAAGRGLQLLFYSVGIGQISSEVPQNLSASRPQDRQFILSSKKLLLSDSGFYLCAWTSGGTIRYTFGSGTRLTVV.

The rearrangement joins TRBV29-1 to TRBJ2-3; TRBD1 agrees at 8 bases. Germline trimming cut 6 bases from V and 0 bases from J; bases unmatched to any gene: 8. The germline CDR1 and CDR2 sequences are SQVTM and ANQGSEA. This CDR3 contains 15 residues. CDR3 DNA: TGCAGCGTCTCCGGACAGGGCGGTAGCACAGATACGCAGTATTTT. This gives the protein CSVSGQGGSTDTQYF.

The chain has TRBV5-1 and TRBJ2-1; D gene ambiguous. The CDR3 runs 16 residues. V was pared by 0 bases and J by 5 bases, with 15 bases between. Germline CDR1 is SGHRS and CDR2 is YFSETQ. CDR3 protein: CASSLAFSRRNNEQFF. Written as DNA, the CDR3 is TGCGCCAGCAGCTTGGCTTTCTCTAGGAGAAACAATGAGCAGTTCTTC.

This clone was detected a few times. This chain uses TRBV5-4 with TRBJ1-1, with TRBD1 matching over 9 bases. The trim removed 8 bases at V and 1 base at J, leaving 9 bases unmatched. CDR1 SGHNT and CDR2 YYREEE come from the germline V gene (reference sequence). CDR3 length equals 15 residues. CDR3 sequence (DNA): TGTGCCAGTACCACAGGGGGCAGGCGGAACACTGAAGCTTTCTTT. It yields the protein CASTTGGRRNTEAFF.

This clone was seen only a few times. The chain carries TRBV6-1 and TRBJ2-1; possible D gene TRBD1, 5 bases. V shed 7 bases and J shed 8 bases, with 12 bases lying between them. Germline CDR1 is MNHNS and CDR2 is SASEGT. This CDR3 is built from 12 residues. The CDR3 bases are TGTGCCAGCACCTACTGGGGCGATGAGCAGTTCTTC. As protein: CASTYWGDEQFF.

The chain carries TRBV25-1 and TRBJ1-2; no clear D gene. Trimming pared 6 bases from V and 8 bases from J, leaving 10 bases between. Germline lookup yields CDR1 MGHDK and CDR2 SYGVNS. The CDR3 consists of 11 residues. CDR3 nucleotides: TGTGCCAGCAGGGGAGGCGGGGGCTACACCTTC. This sequence encodes CASRGGGGYTF.

Remarks on this clone: The same CDR3 can be traced to other DNA sequences in this sample. Here the CDR3 DNA reads TGTGCCAGCAGTCCTCTTGGAGGGACGGAGACCCAGTACTTC. It translates to CASSPLGGTETQYF. The rearrangement links TRBV6-5 to TRBJ2-5; maybe TRBD2 (6 bases). Germline CDR1 is MNHEY and CDR2 is SVGAGI. The CDR3 length is 14 residues. With 5 bases removed from V and 5 bases from J, the gap between germline ends came to 15 bases.

The V call is TRBV5-1, the J call TRBJ2-6; 7 nucleotides line up with TRBD1. The ends lost 4 bases at V and 1 base at J; junction bases unmatched: 5. This CDR3 comprises 16 residues. Germline lookup yields CDR1 SGHRS and CDR2 YFSETQ. In DNA, the CDR3 is TGCGCCAGCAGCCGAGAGGGGGCGTCTGGGGCCAACGTCCTGACTTTC. Translated, it gives CASSREGASGANVLTF.

This clone has a single count. CDR3 region: CASSQVQEQPQHF. In nucleotides, the CDR3 is TGCGCCAGCAGCCAAGTCCAGGAACAGCCCCAGCATTTT. The V and J genes are TRBV4-1 and TRBJ1-5, with D hard to call. Germline CDR1 MGHRA, CDR2 YSYEKL. V was shortened by 1 base and J by 7 bases, with 8 bases between the two germline ends. The CDR3 contains 13 residues.

The chain couples TRBV4-1 to TRBJ2-3, with 9 bases fitting TRBD1. CDR1 is MGHRA, CDR2 YSYEKL, per germline. The V and J ends lost 4 bases and 4 bases, in that order; junction bases with no gene match: 12. The CDR3 is 17 amino acids. The CDR3 sequence: CASSPGQGKRLADTQYF. CDR3 coding DNA: TGCGCCAGCAGCCCCGGACAGGGGAAGCGATTGGCAGATACGCAGTATTTT.

The rearrangement uses TRBV14 and TRBJ1-2, with a weak D call TRBD1 (5 bases). Germline CDR1 is SGHDN and CDR2 is FVKESK. Between the trimmed V and J ends, which lost 1 base and 8 bases, there was a span of 17 bases. This CDR3 is 15 amino acids long. The CDR3 nucleotides are TGTGCCAGCAGCCAAGGCCAGGGCCGCAGGTGGGGCTACACCTTC. This sequence encodes CASSQGQGRRWGYTF.

The chain carries TRBV6-1 and TRBJ1-2; TRBD1 aligns across 10 bases. V shed 3 bases and J 6 bases; nucleotides not matched to a gene: 7. The CDR3 is made up of 15 amino acids. Germline CDR1 is MNHNS and CDR2 is SASEGT. The CDR3 region has the DNA TGTGCCAGCAGTGAGACAGGGGGCCTTAAAGATGGCTACACCTTC. Its translation is CASSETGGLKDGYTF.

The chain couples TRBV7-9 to TRBJ1-2, with D perhaps TRBD1 (6 bases). The V end lost 5 bases, the J end lost 3 bases, and 10 bases lay between the germline ends. Germline CDR1 reads SEHNR; CDR2 reads FQNEAQ (reference sequence). The CDR3 consists of 13 residues. CDR3: CASSQRTDYGYTF. The CDR3 DNA reads as TGTGCCAGCAGCCAAAGGACAGACTATGGCTACACCTTC. The whole variable domain, remainder taken from reference TRBV7-9 and TRBJ1-2, is DTGVSQNPRHKITKRGQNVTFRCDPISEHNRLYWYRQTLGQGPEFLTYFQNEAQLEKSRLLSDRFSAERPKGSFSTLEIQRTEQGDSAMYLCASSQRTDYGYTFGSGTRLTVV.

V and J are TRBV5-1 and TRBJ1-6, with D perhaps TRBD1 (5 bases). The CDR3 is made up of 16 amino acids. V shed 4 bases and J shed 0 bases, with 11 bases lying between them. Germline V gene sequence: CDR1 SGHRS, CDR2 YFSETQ. The DNA for the CDR3 is TGCGCCAGCAGCGGTGGGGGGAGCTCCTATAATTCACCCCTCCACTTT. It yields the protein CASSGGGSSYNSPLHF.

The chain joins TRBV27 to TRBJ2-3; TRBD2 matches 10 bases. CDR3 length: 17 amino acids. Germline lookup yields CDR1 MNHEY and CDR2 SMNVEV (reference sequence). J gave up 5 bases and V 6 bases, and 14 bases lay outside the gene matches. The CDR3 nucleotides read TGTGCCAGCAGCCTAAACCCCAGCGGGGGGGCCGTAGATACGCAGTATTTT. Translated: CASSLNPSGGAVDTQYF.

V is TRBV11-2 and J is TRBJ2-1; TRBD1 agrees at 10 bases. Trimming cost V 5 bases and J 2 bases; bases outside gene matches: 3. Germline V lookup: CDR1 SGHAT, CDR2 FQNNGV. This CDR3 contains 15 residues. This CDR3 reads CASSIGQGAYNEQFF. DNA for the CDR3: TGTGCCAGCAGCATCGGACAGGGGGCCTACAATGAGCAGTTCTTC.

The V call is TRBV6-5, the J call TRBJ1-5, with D unclear. Germline V gives CDR1 MNHEY, CDR2 SVGAGI. The V end was cut by 5 bases, the J end by 6 bases, with 14 bases between. The CDR3 is 14 residues long. CDR3 DNA sequence: TGTGCCAGCAGTCTTAGGGCGGCGGGTCAGCCCCAGCATTTT. Its translation: CASSLRAAGQPQHF.

The rearrangement uses TRBV25-1 and TRBJ1-2, with 8 bases identical to TRBD1. V dropped 3 bases and J dropped 0; count of bases not matched to a gene: 9. The CDR3 consists of 17 residues. The V gene's germline CDR1 is MGHDK and CDR2 SYGVNS. CDR3: CASSEYNRDRPNYGYTF. The DNA for the CDR3 is TGTGCCAGCAGTGAGTATAACCGGGACAGGCCTAACTATGGCTACACCTTC.

The chain combines TRBV7-8 with TRBJ1-2; D not resolved. CDR1 and CDR2 from the germline V gene are SGHVS and FQNEAQ. The germline V and J ends were trimmed by 6 bases and 7 bases, with 12 bases remaining between them. CDR3 length: 12 amino acids. This chain's CDR3 is CASRREDAGYTF. CDR3 nucleotide sequence: TGTGCCAGCAGGAGGGAGGACGCTGGCTACACCTTC.

CDR3 loop: CAIRNRTYTYEQYF. The CDR3 DNA sequence: TGTGCCATCAGGAACAGGACCTATACCTACGAGCAGTACTTC. The chain recombines TRBV10-3 with TRBJ2-7, with TRBD1 as a possible D gene (5 bases). Germline CDR1 is ENHRY and CDR2 is SYGVKD. Trimming took off 6 bases at V and 2 bases at J, with 14 bases between the two ends. The CDR3 covers 14 residues.

The chain employs TRBV6-5 and TRBJ2-5; 7 bases are a match to TRBD2. The trim removed 0 bases at V and 7 bases at J, leaving 11 bases unmatched. The germline gives CDR1 MNHEY, CDR2 SVGAGI. CDR3 size: 16 residues. CDR3 protein: CASSYSIWAGEGTQYF. The CDR3 nucleotides are TGTGCCAGCAGTTACTCGATCTGGGCCGGGGAGGGGACCCAGTACTTC.